This is a list of T cell receptor beta chains from one sample in a study of T cells in Graves' hyperthyroidism and ophthalmopathy. TCRdb ran MiXCR on the multiplex PCR reads and lists one entry per CDR3 protein. This repertoire shows roughly 350,000 distinct CDR3 sequences, around 13% found once; its top ten account for less than 20%. What was sequenced was blood. These receptors all stem from a woman aged 30 to 39 with Graves' ophthalmopathy. Both conserved end residues are part of each CDR3. Fields, in order: V gene, clone size, D gene, J gene, CDR3 DNA, CDR3 protein. A D gene is named only where the DNA matches it firmly. Clone size appears in some rows only: once, few, many, or a class for an expanded clone.

TRBV20-1	NA	TRBD1	TRBJ1-2	TGCAGTGCTGGGACAGGGGGAGGCTACACCTTC	CSAGTGGGYTF
TRBV9	NA	TRBD1	TRBJ2-3	TGTGCCAGCAGCGAGTCCCAGACAGGGAGAAACACAGATACGCAGTATTTT	CASSESQTGRNTDTQYF
TRBV6-2/TRBV6-3	many	NA	TRBJ2-4	TGTGCCAGCAGACAATCTACAGGAGTGATAGCCAAAAACATTCAGTACTTC	CASRQSTGVIAKNIQYF
TRBV28	NA	NA	TRBJ1-5	TGTGCCAGCAGTTCACCTAGCACCACACGCAATCAGCCCCAGCATTTT	CASSSPSTTRNQPQHF
TRBV6-2/TRBV6-3	NA	TRBD2	TRBJ2-5	TGTGCCAGCAGTTACTCGAACGAACTAGCGGGCCCTCAAGAGACCCAGTACTTC	CASSYSNELAGPQETQYF
TRBV6-5	NA	NA	TRBJ1-3	TGTGCCAGCAGTTACTTCAGGGACTCTGGAAACACCATATATTTT	CASSYFRDSGNTIYF
TRBV20-1	many	NA	TRBJ1-2	TGCAGTGCTAGAGATACAGAGGATGGCTACACCTTC	CSARDTEDGYTF
TRBV6-5	many	NA	TRBJ2-4	TGTGCCAGCAGTTACTCGTCCCAGGAAGCCAAAAACATTCAGTACTTC	CASSYSSQEAKNIQYF
TRBV29-1	many	NA	TRBJ1-2	TGCAGCGTTGAGGGGAGAGATGGCTACACCTTC	CSVEGRDGYTF
TRBV7-9	NA	NA	TRBJ2-7	TGTGCCAGCAGCCGAACTCAACCGGCCTACGAGCAGTACTTC	CASSRTQPAYEQYF
TRBV5-1	many	TRBD1	TRBJ2-7	TGCGCCTGCGCAGACACCGGGACAGGTACCTACGAGCAGTACTTC	CACADTGTGTYEQYF
TRBV30	many	NA	TRBJ2-1	TGTGCCTGGCAGGGAAAGGGTCCCTACAATGAGCAGTTCTTC	CAWQGKGPYNEQFF
TRBV6-1	few	NA	TRBJ2-5	TGTGCCAGCAGTACGGGAAAGACCCAGTACTTC	CASSTGKTQYF
TRBV6-2/TRBV6-3	few	TRBD1	TRBJ1-5	TGTGCCAGCGGGACAGCAAATCAGCCCCAGCATTTT	CASGTANQPQHF
TRBV24-1	many	TRBD2	TRBJ2-7	TGTGCCACCAGTGACCCAAAGCGGGGGGGCAGGTACGAGCAGTACTTC	CATSDPKRGGRYEQYF
TRBV19	many	TRBD1	TRBJ2-3	TGTGCCAGTAGTATAGATCTAGTTGGGACAGGCGTAGCAGATACGCAGTATTTT	CASSIDLVGTGVADTQYF
TRBV3-1	many	NA	TRBJ1-1	TGTGCCAGCAGCCAGATACAGGGCACTGAAGCTTTCTTT	CASSQIQGTEAFF
TRBV20-1	few	TRBD1	TRBJ1-3	TGCAGTGTCCCCGGGACAGACATTATCTCTGGAAACACCATATATTTT	CSVPGTDIISGNTIYF
TRBV3-1	many	NA	TRBJ2-1	TGTGCCAGCAGCCAAGACCCGCGTTTTGGCAGGGGAGGTTACAATGAGCAGTTCTTC	CASSQDPRFGRGGYNEQFF
TRBV20-1	NA	TRBD2	TRBJ2-3	TGCAGTGCTAGAGCGGGGGGATCCACAGATACGCAGTATTTT	CSARAGGSTDTQYF
TRBV13	many	NA	TRBJ2-7	TGTGCCAGCAGCTTACTTAACCAGCCATTCCCTCCGGACGAGCAGTACTTC	CASSLLNQPFPPDEQYF
TRBV20-1	many	NA	TRBJ2-3	TGCAGTGCTGGCGACAGGCCCACAGATACGCAGTATTTT	CSAGDRPTDTQYF
TRBV20-1	many	TRBD1	TRBJ2-5	TGCAGTGCGGTCGAATGGGACAGGGGGCAGGAGACCCAGTACTTC	CSAVEWDRGQETQYF
TRBV5-4	many	NA	TRBJ2-7	TGTGCCAGCAGCTTTGGTGAGAACGCTTACGAGCAGTACTTC	CASSFGENAYEQYF
TRBV7-2	NA	TRBD1	TRBJ1-1	TGTGCCAGCAGCTCCCGAGTGAAGTTTTTAGGGACAGCGAACACTGAAGCTTTCTTT	CASSSRVKFLGTANTEAFF
TRBV27	many	NA	TRBJ1-2	TGTGCCAGCAGTTTCTTTCTAAACCCATTCCCCTCCCCTATTTACAACTATGGCTACACCTTC	CASSFFLNPFPSPIYNYGYTF
TRBV7-8	NA	NA	TRBJ2-3	TGTGCCAGCAGCTTAAGATCCTGGGTTTCAGATACGCAGTATTTT	CASSLRSWVSDTQYF
TRBV3-1	many	NA	TRBJ1-5	TGTGCCAGCAGCCAAGGAGAGCGTCAGCCCCAGCATTTT	CASSQGERQPQHF
TRBV12-3/TRBV12-4	many	NA	TRBJ2-2	TGTGCCAGCAGCCGAAAAGACAGGGGGGAGCTGTTTTTT	CASSRKDRGELFF
TRBV28	many	NA	TRBJ1-2	TGTGCCAGCAGCTTTCTCCCGATTGGCTATGGCTACACCTTC	CASSFLPIGYGYTF
TRBV24-1	many	NA	TRBJ2-1	TGTGCCACCAGTGACCGGAGGATACAAAAACAGAGGATCTCCTACAATGAGCAGTTCTTC	CATSDRRIQKQRISYNEQFF
TRBV9	NA	NA	TRBJ1-2	TGTGCCAGCAGCGTAGATGGGGAAGGCTATGGCTACACCTTC	CASSVDGEGYGYTF
TRBV9	NA	NA	TRBJ2-3	TGTGCCAGCAGCATGAGCACAGATACGCAGTATTTT	CASSMSTDTQYF
TRBV7-9	few	NA	TRBJ1-1	TGTGCCAGCAGCTTAGATCGAGGGAGCTTGCGGACCGGACATGGCACTGAAGCTTTCTTT	CASSLDRGSLRTGHGTEAFF
TRBV11-3	once	NA	TRBJ2-7	TGTGCCAGCAGCTTATGGGCAGGGGGGGGCGAGCAGTACTTC	CASSLWAGGGEQYF
TRBV12-3/TRBV12-4	NA	NA	TRBJ2-7	TGTGCCAGCAGTTTGGGGCGCCTCCGTGAGCAGTACTTC	CASSLGRLREQYF
TRBV20-1	many	NA	TRBJ1-2	TGCAGTGCCATATACAGGGATGATGGCTACACCTTC	CSAIYRDDGYTF
TRBV6-2/TRBV6-3	many	NA	TRBJ2-3	TGTGCCAGCAGTCGCCGGGACAAGGGCACAGATACGCAGTATTTT	CASSRRDKGTDTQYF
TRBV11-1	many	NA	TRBJ2-5	TGTGCCAGCGGGGCCCAAGAGACCCAGTACTTC	CASGAQETQYF
TRBV3-1	many	TRBD1	TRBJ1-2	TGTGCCAGCAGCCTCGGACAGGGATATGGCTACACCTTC	CASSLGQGYGYTF
TRBV30	many	TRBD1	TRBJ1-6	TGTGCCTGGAGTGTCGGACAGGGAGGTTGGAGTAATTCACCCCTCCACTTT	CAWSVGQGGWSNSPLHF
TRBV7-9	many	NA	TRBJ1-1	TGTGCCAGCAGCTTAGGTAGCGGAGGGAACACTGAAGCTTTCTTT	CASSLGSGGNTEAFF
TRBV7-3	many	TRBD2	TRBJ2-7	TGTGCCAGCAGCCCGGACCTGGGGACTAGTAATCGTGACGAGCAGTACTTC	CASSPDLGTSNRDEQYF
TRBV28	many	TRBD1	TRBJ1-5	TGTGCCAGCAGCCGACGGACAGGGGGCAATCAGCCCCAGCATTTT	CASSRRTGGNQPQHF
TRBV27	few	TRBD1	TRBJ1-2	TGTGCCAGCAGTTCGACAGGGGGCCGGTATGGCTACACCTTC	CASSSTGGRYGYTF
TRBV30	many	NA	TRBJ2-1	TGTGCCTGGAGTGTTAGGGGGAATGAGCAGTTCTTC	CAWSVRGNEQFF
TRBV6-1	NA	NA	TRBJ1-2	TGTGCCAGCAGACAGGGATATGGCTACACCTTC	CASRQGYGYTF
TRBV3-1	many	NA	TRBJ2-5	TGTGCCAGCAGCCAAGCCGGTCGGCGTCTGAGGGATACGTACTTC	CASSQAGRRLRDTYF
TRBV15	many	NA	TRBJ1-2	TGTGCCACCAGCAGAGGACAGGTCAACTATGGCTACACCTTC	CATSRGQVNYGYTF
TRBV20-1	many	NA	TRBJ2-7	TGCAGTGCTCGATCCCATGATCCCAAATCCAATTACGAGCAGTACTTC	CSARSHDPKSNYEQYF
TRBV13	many	NA	TRBJ1-1	TGTGCCAGCGGCGGTAGCACTGAAGCTTTCTTT	CASGGSTEAFF